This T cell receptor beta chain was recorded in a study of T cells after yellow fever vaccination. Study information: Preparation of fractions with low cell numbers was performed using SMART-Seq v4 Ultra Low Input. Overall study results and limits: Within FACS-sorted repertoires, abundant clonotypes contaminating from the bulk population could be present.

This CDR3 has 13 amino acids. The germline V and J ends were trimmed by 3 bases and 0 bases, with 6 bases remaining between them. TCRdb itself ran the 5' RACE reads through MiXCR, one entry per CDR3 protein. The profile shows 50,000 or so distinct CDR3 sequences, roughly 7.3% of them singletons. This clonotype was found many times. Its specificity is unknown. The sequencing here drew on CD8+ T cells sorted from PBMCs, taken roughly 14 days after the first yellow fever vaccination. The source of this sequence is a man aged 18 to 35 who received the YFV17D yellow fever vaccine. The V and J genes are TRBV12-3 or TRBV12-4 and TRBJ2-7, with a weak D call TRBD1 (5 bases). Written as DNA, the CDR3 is TGTGCCAGCAGTTTCCAGGGCTCCTACGAGCAGTACGTC. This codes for CASSFQGSYEQYV.